This T cell receptor beta chain came from a study of shared clonotypes between healthy human individuals. CDR1 is MNHNY and CDR2 is SVGAGI in the germline V gene (reference sequence). This CDR3 has 13 amino acids. The V end lost 7 bases, the J end lost 1 base, and 10 bases lay between the germline ends. General study findings and limits: Generally, naive subsets (rather than memory subsets) showed larger estimated richness. Sampling was confined to blood; repertoires within tissues likely differ.

The study ran the assay at deep level. Here immunoSEQ multiplex PCR was the method, and the copy in TCRdb shows in-frame clones only, minus some. The repertoire consists of about 2.4 million clones, with roughly nine tenths occurring once and the leading ten covering around 0.14%. A word on this clone: The antigen is not known.

Splitting of CD4+ cells produced CD45RA+ naive and CD45RA-negative memory subsets. The chain is built from TRBV6-6 and TRBJ1-2; D gene uncertain. This receptor was taken from a man aged 18-30 years in good health. The sequenced material came from naive CD4+ T cells sorted from blood. Subset reported: CD45RA+ positively selected. CDR3: CASTLDDNYGYTF. DNA of the CDR3: TGTGCCAGCACCTTAGACGATAACTATGGCTACACCTTC.